A single sample gave rise to the 16 T cell receptor beta chains below, sequenced in a study of blood T cell repertoires in COVID-19 (dated by TCRdb to 2019 to 2021). The library was made by the immunoSEQ multiplex PCR assay. This immuneACCESS table, as held by TCRdb, lists in-frame sequences with V and J called but not all clones. Of the missing ones, under half trace to an unresolved V gene in checked studies; the others have no known cause. In all, the sample holds roughly 160,000 clones, and roughly 80% of those were seen once. The ten biggest clones cover approximately 5.1% of the sample. The sequenced material came from PBMCs or T cells enriched from blood (not recorded which). These receptors were taken from a middle-aged woman with acute COVID-19.

V is TRBV6-6 and J is TRBJ2-5; D unclear. The V and J ends lost 0 bases and 1 base respectively, with 12 bases between them. This CDR3 spans 16 amino acids. Looked up from germline, CDR1 is MNHNY and CDR2 is SVGAGI (reference sequence). CDR3 in amino acids: CASSYSRTECQETQYF. CDR3 in DNA: TGTGCCAGCAGTTACTCGAGAACAGAGTGCCAAGAGACCCAGTACTTC.

This clone showed up just a few times. This CDR3 is CASSQGNQPQHF. The CDR3 nucleotides read TGTGCCAGCTCCCAGGGTAATCAGCCCCAGCATTTT. The chain has TRBV6-5 and TRBJ1-5, with D perhaps TRBD1 (5 bases). In germline, CDR1 is MNHEY, CDR2 SVGAGI. This CDR3 has 12 amino acids. V was pared by 8 bases and J by 4 bases, with 9 bases between.

The V gene is TRBV4-1, the J gene TRBJ2-1; 8 nucleotides align to TRBD2. V trimming: 0 bases; J trimming: 8 bases; junction bases outside the gene matches: 12. Germline V gives CDR1 MGHRA, CDR2 YSYEKL. This CDR3 spans 17 amino acids. The CDR3 sequence is CASSQDERAGVWDEQFF. The CDR3 region has the DNA TGCGCCAGCAGCCAAGATGAGAGAGCGGGGGTATGGGATGAGCAGTTCTTC.

This clone was seen a few times. This chain joins TRBV19 and TRBJ2-1, with 9 positions matching TRBD2. The V gene's germline CDR1 is LNHDA and CDR2 SQIVND (reference sequence). CDR3 length: 15 residues. Germline trimming cut 1 base from V and 6 bases from J; bases unmatched to any gene: 4. CDR3 region: CASSIGTRGGNEQFF. CDR3 DNA: TGTGCCAGTAGTATAGGCACGCGGGGGGGCAATGAGCAGTTCTTC.

The DNA for the CDR3 is TGTGCCAGCAGTGAAGAAGCGGGAAAGGGCGCAGATACGCAGTATTTT. As protein: CASSEEAGKGADTQYF. The rearrangement links TRBV6-1 to TRBJ2-3, with 7 bases lining up with TRBD2. V lost 1 base to trimming and J lost 4 bases; unmatched junction nucleotides: 8. This CDR3 comprises 16 residues. Germline-derived CDR1 and CDR2 are MNHNS and SASEGT.

The chain recombines TRBV5-1 with TRBJ1-1, with D maybe TRBD1 (6 bases). Germline CDR1 and CDR2: SGHRS and YFSETQ. This CDR3 comprises 13 residues. V lost 5 bases to trimming and J lost 5 bases, with 13 bases between them. The CDR3 spells CASSSHRDTEAFF. CDR3 DNA sequence: TGCGCCAGCAGTTCCCACAGGGATACTGAAGCTTTCTTT.

CDR3 DNA sequence: TGTGCCAGCACCCCCCGGCTAGCGGGAGGCTACGAGCAGTACTTC. Amino acid sequence: CASTPRLAGGYEQYF. The chain couples TRBV27 to TRBJ2-7; TRBD2 agrees at 11 bases. The V segment lost 7 bases and the J segment 3 bases; nucleotides outside the gene matches: 8. The CDR3 sequence is 15 residues long. Germline V CDR1 and CDR2: MNHEY, SMNVEV (reference sequence).

This chain uses TRBV19 with TRBJ2-1, with 12 bases fitting TRBD2. Trimming took 0 bases from V and 1 from J; bases not matched to a gene: 13. The CDR3 loop spans 21 amino acids. Per germline, CDR1 LNHDA and CDR2 SQIVND (reference sequence). CDR3 in DNA: TGTGCCAGTAGTATAGAACGTCTAGCGGGAGGGACCGTCAGTTCCTACAATGAGCAGTTCTTC. This codes for CASSIERLAGGTVSSYNEQFF.

This clone has a single count. The V gene is TRBV5-6, the J gene TRBJ1-2; a weak D match, TRBD1 (6 bases). The CDR3 extends over 14 amino acids. The germline V gene has CDR1 SGHDT and CDR2 YYEEEE. The V end lost 3 bases, the J end lost 4 bases, and 13 bases lay between the germline ends. The CDR3 nucleotides read TGTGCCAGCAGCTATGGACAGAGTACCTATGGCTACACCTTC. Translating it yields CASSYGQSTYGYTF.

This clone showed up many times. V is TRBV5-5 and J is TRBJ1-5; 9 bases fit TRBD1. CDR3 length equals 15 residues. Germline V gene lookup returns CDR1 SGHKS and CDR2 YYEKEE (reference sequence). The trim removed 0 bases at V and 6 bases at J, leaving 4 bases unmatched. The CDR3 sequence: CASSLGWTGAQPQHF. CDR3 bases: TGTGCCAGCAGCTTGGGTTGGACAGGGGCTCAGCCCCAGCATTTT.

The chain joins TRBV15 to TRBJ1-2; D call uncertain. The CDR3 extends over 15 amino acids. Germline CDR1 LNHNV, CDR2 YYDKDF (reference sequence). Trimming shortened V by 1 base and J by 7 bases, and 16 bases separated the two germline ends. CDR3 DNA sequence: TGTGCCACCAGCAGAGCCCGAAGTAGCAGCTTTGGCTACACCTTC. Amino acid sequence: CATSRARSSSFGYTF.

The genes are TRBV2 and TRBJ2-7; 10 bases are a match to TRBD2. Germline CDR1 and CDR2: SNHLY and FYNNEI. The CDR3 extends over 15 amino acids. The V segment lost 6 bases and the J segment 2 bases; nucleotides outside the gene matches: 7. CDR3 DNA: TGTGCCAGCAGCGAGACTAGCGGGCTTCCCTACGAGCAGTACTTC. It codes for CASSETSGLPYEQYF.

The J gene is TRBJ1-5, the V gene TRBV6-5; 11 positions match TRBD1. The germline V gene encodes CDR1 MNHEY and CDR2 SVGAGI. This CDR3 contains 15 residues. With 6 bases clipped from V and 3 bases from J, the junction kept 4 bases outside the gene matches. The CDR3 nucleotides read TGTGCCAGCAGCGCCGGACAGGGGGCCAATCAGCCCCAGCATTTT. Translating gives CASSAGQGANQPQHF.

This clone was seen a few times. This rearrangement joins TRBV7-2 to TRBJ1-2, with 7 nucleotides matching TRBD1. This CDR3 comprises 14 residues. The J segment lost 9 bases and the V segment lost 2 bases, leaving 9 bases of the junction unmatched. Germline V CDR1 and CDR2: SGHTA, FQGNSA. The CDR3 protein is CASSLSRGQERYTF. Written as DNA, the CDR3 is TGTGCCAGCAGCTTATCAAGGGGGCAGGAGCGCTACACCTTC. The full variable domain, its missing parts supplied by reference TRBV7-2 and TRBJ1-2, is GAGVSQSPSNKVTEKGKDVELRCDPISGHTALYWYRQSLGQGLEFLIYFQGNSAPDKSGLPSDRFSAERTGGSVSTLTIQRTQQEDSAVYLCASSLSRGQERYTFGSGTRLTVV.

This clone was counted at least ten times. The chain couples TRBV30 to TRBJ2-5; weak D call: TRBD2 (6 bases). Trimming removed 3 bases from V and 0 bases from J, with 11 bases in between. Germline-derived CDR1 and CDR2 are GTSNPN and SVGIG (reference sequence). CDR3 size: 14 residues. The CDR3 loop is CAWRRGRYQETQYF. CDR3 sequence (DNA): TGTGCCTGGAGGCGAGGGAGGTACCAAGAGACCCAGTACTTC. Drawing the rest from reference TRBV30 and TRBJ2-5, the complete variable domain is SQTIHQWPATLVQPVGSPLSLECTVEGTSNPNLYWYRQAAGRGLQLLFYSVGIGQISSEVPQNLSASRPQDRQFILSSKKLLLSDSGFYLCAWRRGRYQETQYFGPGTRLLVL.

The chain carries TRBV3-1 (or the pseudogene TRBV3-2) and TRBJ2-3; 9 positions match TRBD2. This CDR3 is 16 amino acids long. V gave up 4 bases and J gave up 2 bases; unmatched junction bases: 7. Germline V gene data show CDR1 as LGHDT and CDR2 as YNNKEL (reference sequence). The CDR3 sequence is CASSLPSGTTTDTQYF. In DNA, the CDR3 is TGTGCCAGCAGCCTCCCTAGCGGGACGACCACAGATACGCAGTATTTT.